This T cell receptor beta chain was sequenced for a study of blood T cell repertoires in COVID-19. The wider study: PBMCs, B-cell-depleted T cells, or T cells provided the cDNA or gDNA that made up the material.

Clones were sequenced by immunoSEQ multiplex PCR, and TCRdb holds only the in-frame ones, with some missing. The sample holds 240,000 or so clones, under 85% seen once. In germline, CDR1 is MDHEN, CDR2 SYDVKM. Trimming removed 10 bases from V and 5 bases from J; junction bases left unmatched: 10. The CDR3 contains 14 residues. Sequencing was performed on peripheral blood. The chain carries TRBV28 and TRBJ2-5; 10 positions match TRBD2. This sequence originates from a young man who had recovered from COVID-19. CDR3 region: CATRDGLAAETQYF. The CDR3, as DNA: TGTGCCACCCGGGACGGACTAGCGGCCGAGACCCAGTACTTC.